Shown below are 6 T cell receptor beta chains from a single sample sequenced in a study of blood T cell repertoires in COVID-19. Assay: immunoSEQ multiplex PCR; the TCRdb copy retains only in-frame clones and omits some. Here the sample spans 200,000 to 300,000 clones, 86% being singletons. Sequenced: PBMCs or T cells enriched from blood (not recorded which). The receptors stem from a young woman who had recovered from COVID-19.

The chain is built from TRBV18 and TRBJ2-5; 7 bases fit TRBD1. CDR1 is KGHSH, CDR2 LQKENI, per germline. V was clipped by 6 bases and J by 4 bases; unmatched bases: 8. The CDR3 loop spans 14 amino acids. This CDR3 is CASSPDRERETQYF. The CDR3, as DNA: TGTGCCAGCTCGCCAGACAGGGAACGAGAGACCCAGTACTTC.

V usage is TRBV28 and J usage is TRBJ1-2; D might be TRBD1 (6 bases). The CDR3 spans 17 residues. The V gene's germline CDR1 is MDHEN and CDR2 SYDVKM. Trimming cost V 6 bases and J 3 bases, with 23 bases left between them. The CDR3 nucleotides read TGTGCCAGCAGGCGAACAAATCCAGGGGTGGGTTACTATGGCTACACCTTC. Its translation is CASRRTNPGVGYYGYTF.

As concerns this clone: Other DNA sequences of this sample code for an identical CDR3. The V and J genes are TRBV28 and TRBJ2-7; 7 bases are shared with TRBD1. The V and J ends lost 6 bases and 2 bases, in that order; junction bases with no gene match: 4. This CDR3 is built from 13 residues. The germline gives CDR1 MDHEN, CDR2 SYDVKM. The CDR3 is CASSLGTAYEQYF. In DNA, the CDR3 is TGTGCCAGCAGCCTGGGGACAGCCTACGAGCAGTACTTC. Complete variable domain (other parts from reference TRBV28 and TRBJ2-7): DVKVTQSSRYLVKRTGEKVFLECVQDMDHENMFWYRQDPGLGLRLIYFSYDVKMKEKGDIPEGYSVSREKKERFSLILESASTNQTSMYLCASSLGTAYEQYFGPGTRLTVT.

The chain links TRBV30 to TRBJ1-3, with D unresolved. The CDR3 length is 12 residues. Germline-derived CDR1 and CDR2 are GTSNPN and SVGIG (reference sequence). Trimming took off 0 bases at V and 9 bases at J, with 9 bases between the two ends. Written as DNA, the CDR3 is TGTGCCTGGAGTGTATATTCGGGCACCATATATTTT. Protein product: CAWSVYSGTIYF. The full variable domain, with the rest looked up from reference TRBV30 and TRBJ1-3, is SQTIHQWPATLVQPVGSPLSLECTVEGTSNPNLYWYRQAAGRGLQLLFYSVGIGQISSEVPQNLSASRPQDRQFILSSKKLLLSDSGFYLCAWSVYSGTIYFGEGSWLTVV.

The rearrangement links TRBV7-9 to TRBJ2-1, with TRBD2 matching over 9 bases. The CDR3 totals 16 residues. Germline values: CDR1 SEHNR, CDR2 FQNEAQ (reference sequence). The V segment lost 3 bases and the J segment 10 bases; nucleotides outside the gene matches: 13. CDR3 sequence: CASSFPGLASRNEQFF. The CDR3 DNA sequence: TGTGCCAGCAGCTTTCCTGGACTAGCGTCACGCAACGAGCAGTTCTTC.

The gene calls are TRBV4-2 and TRBJ2-5; D may be TRBD2 (7 bases). V was cut by 1 base and J by 4 bases, with 16 bases left in between. Germline V gives CDR1 LGHNA, CDR2 YNFKEQ. The CDR3 has 16 amino acids. The DNA of the CDR3 is TGTGCCAGCAGCCAAGTAGGGGGGGCGCGGATAGAGACCCAGTACTTC. Its protein is CASSQVGGARIETQYF.